This T cell receptor (beta chain) comes out of a study of long-term antiretroviral therapy in people with HIV. Study results and caveats: HIV repertoire CDR3 lengths ranged less widely than those of controls. Clones that had undergone expansion before ART prevailed in the repertoire throughout all time points.

Regarding this clone: Its antigen remains unidentified.

The assay, immunoSEQ v3.0, was run at survey level. This table comes from immunoSEQ multiplex PCR, and its TCRdb copy is limited to in-frame clones, with some not included. The sample has under 25,000 clones; about 88% are singletons. The cryopreserved samples used held roughly 0.9-11 million PBMC prior to extraction of DNA. The CDR3 is made up of 13 amino acids. Germline CDR1 and CDR2: MNHNY and SVGAGI (reference sequence). The V gene lost 7 bases and the J gene lost 5 bases, with 15 bases spanning the gap. The rearrangement uses TRBV6-6 and TRBJ2-7; D is perhaps TRBD1 (5 bases). This receptor was obtained from a man aged 55 to 70 with HIV. Here the sequenced sample was unsorted PBMCs, taken 0.6 years after starting antiretroviral therapy. In nucleotides, the CDR3 is TGTGCCAGCAATTCCCAGGGTGGAAACGAGCAGTACTTC. As protein: CASNSQGGNEQYF.